This entry features one TCR beta chain sequence. What it binds is unknown. Germline values: CDR1 SGHRS, CDR2 YFSETQ. Unmatched junction bases numbered 6, after V lost 0 bases and J lost 1 base. This CDR3 has 16 residues. This specimen belongs to a study of OX40 agonist ivuxolimab in advanced cancers. Study as a whole: The mean age was about 61 years, ranging from 23 to 79, with about four fifths of participants male. Study outcomes and limitations: No determination was made of the antigen specificity of the expanded peripheral T cells. Circulating CD4+ and CD8+ T cells showed clonal expansion by week 6 at 0.1 to 3.0 mg/kg. Low normalized clonal expansion also occurred in some nonresponding patients.

The table came from immunoSEQ multiplex PCR; TCRdb's copy has only in-frame clones and leaves some out. The repertoire holds some 45,000 clones, with roughly 85% as singletons. This rearrangement joins TRBV5-1 to TRBJ1-2; 7 nucleotides match TRBD1. The TCR comes from an adult with an advanced solid tumor such as melanoma, head and neck, liver or kidney cancer. Specimen: CD4+ or CD8+ T cells sorted from blood, collected in a trial of the OX40 agonist ivuxolimab. CDR3 DNA sequence: TGCGCCAGCAGCTTGGAGGGGGACAGATTTAACTATGGCTACACCTTC. It codes for CASSLEGDRFNYGYTF.